What follows is one T cell receptor beta chain and its context. Its antigen has not been determined. No much larger clone exists at a distance of one base, and base qualities are not known. This sample stems from a study of T cell responses to AZD1222 COVID-19 vaccine (dated by TCRdb to the early 2020s). Describing the broader study: AZD1222 recipients whose second dose came at about 4 weeks and those whose second dose came at about 12 weeks were combined into one group, since spike-specific TCR depth and breadth did not differ between the two schedules. A total of 230 to 250 trial participants underwent TCR sequencing, of whom 207 received two doses of AZD1222 and 26 received two doses of the MenACWY control vaccine. Enrollment into the trials was organized by age into subgroups of 18-55, 56-69 and 70-plus years, and those subgroups contained approximately 160, 26 and 62 TCR-sequenced participants, respectively.

The CDR3 regions of human TCRbeta chains were analyzed by immunosequencing. The paper's data handling went like this. Repertoire TCRs were matched against a reference library of SARS-CoV-2-specific TCRs generated with the MIRA antigen-specificity platform. Breadth meant the fraction of unique TCRs that were SARS-CoV-2-associated, whereas depth meant the fraction of total T cells that were SARS-CoV-2-associated. Using the MIRA data, each spike-specific TCR was mapped to the spike region that the TCR reacts to and placed in a CD4 or CD8 class. Log10-transformed breadth and depth values were compared by one-way ANOVA with Sidak's multiple comparisons tests. As stored in TCRdb, this immuneACCESS dataset retains in-frame rearrangements with V and J assigned. A fraction of the clones does not appear; measured against another copy, unresolved V genes explain less than half of the discrepancy, and the remainder lacks a known reason. The DNA was the basis for D and trimming; V, J and clone size are from that table. The sample table contains some 100,000 clones; only one count was recorded for 87% of them. Roughly 12% of the sample is in the top ten clones.

Points the paper makes about the study in general: In the small 56-69-year group, the increase in depth fell short of significance, most likely because of low power. Participants were mostly white British, with more females than males. The authors suggested clonal diversity may have been underestimated. No day 14 peak-response samples were available, so repertoires were characterized only after the peak T cell response. Reportedly, close to half of the unique spike-specific TCRs recognized epitopes lying outside the regions that are mutated in the B.1.351 and B.1.1.7 variants. Conclusions about previously exposed vaccinees are limited, since just 5 to 7 AZD1222 recipients were seropositive for SARS-CoV-2 at baseline. CD4 TCRs associated with the vaccine covered the entire spike protein, and the dominant responses were in regions 160-218 and 743-854. A significant rise in spike-specific TCR breadth and depth was observed after two AZD1222 doses relative to day 0 and relative to MenACWY recipients.

Reading from cysteine to phenylalanine, the CDR3 counts 13 amino acids. CDR3 DNA only is kept here, 39 bases in frame from base 1. V loses 6 bases of germline sequence and J loses 7 bases, and the interval between the two ends is 15 bases. CDR1 and CDR2, looked up from the germline V gene (reference sequence), are LGHDT and YNNKEL. The time point label, as the study defines it: baseline before first vaccination. Vaccinee samples were obtained from the UK trials COV001 and COV002, which included a single-blind randomized controlled phase 2/3 trial of AZD1222 (ChAdOx1 nCoV-19) in healthy adults. Trial participant PBMC samples were collected at day 0 and day 28 after the second dose for TCRbeta chain sequencing.

The chain joins TRBV3-1 (or the pseudogene TRBV3-2) to TRBJ1-2; the D gene is perhaps TRBD1, from 5 matching bases. The TCR originated in an adult in good health. The sequenced sample was peripheral blood, obtained on day 0 of AZD1222 vaccination. The DNA sequence reads TGTGCCAGCAGGCTAAATTGTAGGGGTGGCTACACCTTC. Its amino acids are CASRLNCRGGYTF.